This T cell receptor (beta chain) was found in a study of blood T cell repertoires in COVID-19. Study-level information: Samples came from the United States, Italy and Spain, spanning acute and convalescent COVID-19. T cells, B-cell-depleted T cells, or PBMCs supplied cDNA or gDNA.

How the authors handled the data: For nucleated cells, counts were estimated from reference gene primer amplification. Profiled with immunoSEQ multiplex PCR; TCRdb holds only in-frame clones, not every one. V and J calls and clone size are as listed in that table; D and trimming were resolved from the DNA. Altogether roughly 320,000 clones are present, 85% to 90% being singletons, with the ten largest covering roughly 6%. A Seattle source enrolled patients during active infection and followed them longitudinally. Losses at the gene ends were 5 bases for V and 8 bases for J; bases not matched to a gene: 4. CDR1 MNHEY and CDR2 SVGAGI come from the germline V gene. The CDR3 is 13 residues long.

The chain uses TRBV6-5 and TRBJ2-1, with 9 bases matching TRBD1. Sequencing input: peripheral blood. This clonotype originated in a woman between 50 and 59 years old with COVID-19, enrolled during active disease. This CDR3 is CASSKTGGHEQFF. CDR3 DNA: TGTGCCAGCAGTAAAACAGGGGGCCATGAGCAGTTCTTC.